This T cell receptor (beta chain) was observed in a study of cytomegalovirus exposure and HLA in healthy donors. Study summary: Ancestry clustering placed more than 65% of some 400 genotyped donors in the Caucasian-associated cluster.

Healthy bone marrow donors made up the cohort. Germline V gene lookup returns CDR1 SGHRS and CDR2 YFSETQ. There are 13 residues in the CDR3. V was shortened by 0 bases and J by 9 bases, with 9 bases between the two germline ends. Primers: 60 Vbeta forward and 13 Jbeta reverse. The authors' processing: Unique TCR beta chains numbered approximately 76 million in a later analysis, with around 10 million shared. Using immunoSEQ multiplex PCR, the repertoire was profiled, and TCRdb retains in-frame clones only, with some absent. The V and J calls and clone size are taken from that table; D and trimming were inferred from the DNA. The table has roughly 100,000 clones, roughly three quarters seen once.

This sequence originates from a woman between 40 and 55 years old in good health and CMV-seronegative. Sequenced: PBMCs. The V gene is TRBV5-1, the J gene TRBJ2-2; D not resolved. The CDR3: CASSLGSGRELFF. For the CDR3, the DNA is TGCGCCAGCAGCTTGGGGTCTGGCCGGGAGCTGTTTTTT.